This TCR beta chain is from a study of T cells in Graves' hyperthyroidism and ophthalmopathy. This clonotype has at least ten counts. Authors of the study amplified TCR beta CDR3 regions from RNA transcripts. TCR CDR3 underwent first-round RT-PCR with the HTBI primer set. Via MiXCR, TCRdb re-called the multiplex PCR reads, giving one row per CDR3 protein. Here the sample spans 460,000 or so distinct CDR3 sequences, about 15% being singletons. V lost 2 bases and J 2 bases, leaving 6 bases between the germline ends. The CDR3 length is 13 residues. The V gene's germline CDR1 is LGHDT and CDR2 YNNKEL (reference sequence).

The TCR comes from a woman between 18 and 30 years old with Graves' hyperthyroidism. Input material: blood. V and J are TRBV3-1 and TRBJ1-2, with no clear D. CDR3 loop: CASSQSENYGYTF. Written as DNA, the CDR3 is TGTGCCAGCAGCCAATCAGAGAACTATGGCTACACCTTC.